This entry features one T cell receptor beta chain sequence. As yet, its antigen is unknown. The data derive from a study of CD8+CD57+ T cells in acquired aplastic anemia. Regarding the study as a whole: Patients and healthy controls showed no significant CD8+ Simpson's diversity difference. About 30 CD8+ CDR3 sequences occurred in both the patients and the controls.

All patients picked for sequencing had shown, by flow cytometry, an expansion of CD8+CD57+ cells. Every patient was diagnosed with severe acquired aplastic anemia. Therapy had not been given to patients before blood sampling. Profiling that covered TCR beta VDJ and CDR3 relied on genomic DNA as its template. Each CDR3 protein gets one entry after TCRdb re-called the reads with MiXCR. Counted here are about 160,000 distinct CDR3 sequences, about two thirds occurring once; the ten biggest clones make up approximately 48%. After removal of 4 bases from V and 0 bases from J, the junction contained 5 bases not matched to a gene. CDR1 and CDR2 (germline): LNHDA, SQIVND (reference sequence). The CDR3 runs to 16 residues.

What was sequenced was sorted CD4+, CD8+, or CD8+CD57+ T cells (not recorded which) from PBMCs. The rearrangement joins TRBV19 to TRBJ1-5; 8 bases are a match to TRBD1. The sequence came from a human donor with aplastic anemia. The CDR3: CASSKRQGPSNQPQHF. DNA of the CDR3: TGTGCCAGTAGTAAAAGACAGGGGCCTAGCAATCAGCCCCAGCATTTT. The full variable domain, rest sourced from reference TRBV19 and TRBJ1-5, is DGGITQSPKYLFRKEGQNVTLSCEQNLNHDAMYWYRQDPGQGLRLIYYSQIVNDFQKGDIAEGYSVSREKKESFPLTVTSAQKNPTAFYLCASSKRQGPSNQPQHFGDGTRLSIL.